This is a list of T cell receptor beta chains from one sample in a study of identical twins. In TCRdb, the 5' RACE reads were re-called with MiXCR into one record per CDR3 protein. The sample yields around 490,000 distinct CDR3 sequences, roughly 15% seen once. These data were also filed under a second study, of yellow fever vaccine responses in identical twins.

Material for sequencing was CD4+ T cells sorted from blood. The source is a woman between 18 and 30 years old in good health. Both conserved end residues are part of each CDR3. Each record gives: D gene, clone size, V gene, J gene, CDR3 protein, CDR3 DNA. A D gene is named only where the DNA matches it firmly. Clone size, where shown, is once, few, many, or a class for clones that have expanded.

.	.	TRBV10-3	TRBJ2-3	CAISGGNTDTQYF	TGTGCCATCAGTGGAGGTAACACAGATACGCAGTATTTT
TRBD2	.	TRBV20-1	TRBJ2-2	CSATGTSGGAGRGELFF	TGCAGTGCCACCGGGACTAGCGGGGGGGCCGGGCGCGGGGAGCTGTTTTTT
TRBD1	many	TRBV12-3/TRBV12-4	TRBJ2-1	CASSLATGVIDEQFF	TGTGCCAGCAGTTTAGCAACAGGGGTTATCGATGAGCAGTTCTTC
.	few	TRBV24-1	TRBJ1-1	CASAGLNTEAFF	TGTGCTTCCGCTGGACTCAACACTGAAGCTTTCTTT
TRBD1	few	TRBV3-1	TRBJ1-1	CASGHRGSEAFF	TGTGCCAGCGGGCACAGGGGGAGTGAAGCTTTCTTT
TRBD2	.	TRBV2	TRBJ2-5	CASSGNSGRNFQETQYF	TGTGCCAGCAGCGGTAATAGCGGGAGAAATTTTCAAGAGACCCAGTACTTC
TRBD2	.	TRBV10-3	TRBJ2-3	CAIRPTSGSGTDTQYF	TGTGCCATCAGACCGACTAGCGGGAGTGGTACAGATACGCAGTATTTT
.	.	TRBV5-1	TRBJ1-2	CASSLGLVAHSYGYTF	TGCGCCAGCAGCTTGGGTCTGGTAGCCCACTCCTATGGCTACACCTTC
.	.	TRBV4-1	TRBJ1-5	CASSQDASTSYQPQHF	TGCGCCAGCAGCCAAGATGCATCTACCTCGTATCAGCCCCAGCATTTT
.	.	TRBV20-1	TRBJ2-3	CSALVNSADTQYF	TGCAGTGCTTTAGTGAATAGCGCAGATACGCAGTATTTT
.	.	TRBV7-9	TRBJ1-1	CASSFELGLRNTEAFF	TGTGCCAGCAGCTTCGAACTGGGACTGCGGAACACTGAAGCTTTCTTT
.	few	TRBV9	TRBJ2-7	CASSVDVGPEQYF	TGTGCCAGCAGCGTAGATGTAGGCCCCGAGCAGTACTTC
.	.	TRBV6-1	TRBJ2-2	CASSEALWGHGTGELFF	TGTGCCAGCAGTGAAGCGCTCTGGGGCCACGGCACCGGGGAGCTGTTTTTT
.	few	TRBV20-1	TRBJ1-2	CSPDGWFHYGYTF	TGCAGTCCGGACGGCTGGTTCCACTATGGCTACACCTTC
TRBD1	once	TRBV5-1	TRBJ2-5	CASSLAFSGQGETQYF	TGCGCCAGCAGCTTGGCTTTTTCGGGACAGGGAGAGACCCAGTACTTC
.	.	TRBV29-1	TRBJ2-1	CSGSRDLNEQFF	TGCAGCGGCTCAAGGGACCTCAATGAGCAGTTCTTC
TRBD2	.	TRBV24-1	TRBJ2-3	CATSDFGSGRGNTQYF	TGTGCCACCAGTGATTTTGGTAGCGGGAGAGGAAATACGCAGTATTTT
.	few	TRBV29-1	TRBJ2-3	CSIGTFTDTQYF	TGCAGCATAGGGACTTTCACAGATACGCAGTATTTT
.	once	TRBV2	TRBJ2-1	CASSVGRSNEQFF	TGTGCCAGCAGTGTCGGACGAAGCAATGAGCAGTTCTTC
.	.	TRBV14	TRBJ2-3	CASSQGGRTPNTDTQYF	TGTGCCAGCAGCCAAGGAGGACGGACACCTAACACAGATACGCAGTATTTT
TRBD2	.	TRBV2	TRBJ2-1	CASSGIGAGSLNEQFF	TGTGCCAGCAGTGGGATTGGAGCGGGATCCCTCAATGAGCAGTTCTTC
TRBD1	.	TRBV28	TRBJ2-2	CASSHNKGQGATGELFF	TGTGCCAGCAGCCATAATAAAGGGCAGGGGGCAACCGGGGAGCTGTTTTTT
TRBD1	.	TRBV28	TRBJ1-2	CASSSYPRTGVGGYTF	TGTGCCAGCAGTTCCTACCCCCGGACAGGGGTCGGTGGCTACACCTTC
TRBD2	.	TRBV14	TRBJ2-7	CASSQDPGGVGQYF	TGTGCCAGCAGCCAAGATCCGGGAGGTGTAGGTCAGTACTTC
TRBD2	.	TRBV12-3/TRBV12-4	TRBJ2-1	CASSFAGRADEQFF	TGTGCCAGCAGTTTCGCGGGGAGGGCCGATGAGCAGTTCTTC
.	few	TRBV10-3	TRBJ1-5	CAISELGANQPQHF	TGTGCCATCAGTGAGCTGGGGGCCAATCAGCCCCAGCATTTT
TRBD1	few	TRBV2	TRBJ2-4	CASSHNPGQDLLAKNIQYF	TGTGCCAGCAGCCACAATCCGGGACAGGACCTCCTAGCCAAAAACATTCAGTACTTC
.	many	TRBV5-1	TRBJ2-6	CASALLTSGANVLTF	TGCGCCAGCGCCCTTTTGACCTCTGGGGCCAACGTCCTGACTTTC
TRBD1	few	TRBV7-8	TRBJ2-3	CASSLNRGSTDTQYF	TGTGCCAGCAGCCTAAACAGGGGTAGCACAGATACGCAGTATTTT
.	few	TRBV20-1	TRBJ1-5	CSAREGHINQPQHF	TGCAGTGCTAGAGAGGGACACATCAATCAGCCCCAGCATTTT
.	few	TRBV10-3	TRBJ2-7	CAIGRQPNSYEQYF	TGTGCCATCGGTCGACAGCCCAACTCCTACGAGCAGTACTTC
TRBD1	.	TRBV12-5	TRBJ2-1	CASGGGTGPMDEQFF	TGTGCTAGTGGTGGGGGGACAGGGCCAATGGATGAGCAGTTCTTC
TRBD1	few	TRBV7-9	TRBJ1-2	CASSLAGQGPHGYTF	TGTGCCAGCAGCTTAGCCGGACAGGGCCCCCATGGCTACACCTTC
TRBD1	few	TRBV5-1	TRBJ1-3	CASSPGQGTLSGNTIYF	TGCGCCAGCAGCCCAGGACAGGGGACCCTCTCTGGAAACACCATATATTTT
.	.	TRBV7-2	TRBJ2-1	CASSLAGASSYNEQFF	TGCGCCAGCAGCTTGGCCGGGGCGAGCTCCTACAATGAGCAGTTCTTC
.	few	TRBV7-9	TRBJ2-1	CASSLREIGNEQFF	TGTGCCAGCAGCTTAAGGGAGATAGGCAATGAGCAGTTCTTC
.	few	TRBV29-1	TRBJ1-1	CSVDPGLGAEAFF	TGCAGCGTTGACCCCGGGTTGGGGGCTGAAGCTTTCTTT
TRBD1	many	TRBV12-3/TRBV12-4	TRBJ1-4	CASSPGTGALGLEKLFF	TGTGCCAGCAGCCCAGGGACAGGGGCCCTGGGATTGGAAAAACTGTTTTTT
TRBD2	few	TRBV27	TRBJ2-7	CASSLSLAGRYEQYF	TGTGCCAGCAGTTTATCGTTAGCGGGAAGATACGAGCAGTACTTC
TRBD1	few	TRBV7-9	TRBJ2-3	CASSFFGRQGQDTQYF	TGTGCCAGCAGCTTCTTCGGTAGACAGGGGCAAGATACGCAGTATTTT
.	.	TRBV14	TRBJ2-3	CASSRRLGSDTQYF	TGTGCCAGCAGCCGGAGACTGGGATCAGATACGCAGTATTTT
TRBD1	.	TRBV6-8	TRBJ2-1	CASTLRQGSDEQFF	TGTGCCAGCACACTGCGACAGGGCAGCGATGAGCAGTTCTTC
.	few	TRBV9	TRBJ2-5	CASSVEDSAETQYF	TGTGCCAGCAGCGTAGAGGATAGCGCAGAGACCCAGTACTTC
TRBD1	.	TRBV24-1	TRBJ2-2	CATRGQYTGELFF	TGTGCCACCAGGGGACAGTACACCGGGGAGCTGTTTTTT
.	few	TRBV5-5	TRBJ2-5	CASSPVGGQETQYF	TGTGCCAGCAGCCCGGTTGGGGGCCAAGAGACCCAGTACTTC
TRBD1	many	TRBV12-3/TRBV12-4	TRBJ2-5	CASRNRGLSETQYF	TGTGCCAGCAGAAACAGGGGGCTATCGGAGACCCAGTACTTC
.	.	TRBV4-1	TRBJ2-1	CASSQGHRALTSQAHNEQFF	TGCGCCAGCAGCCAAGGTCACAGGGCTCTAACAAGTCAGGCACACAATGAGCAGTTCTTC
TRBD2	.	TRBV4-1	TRBJ2-5	CASGLAGQETQYF	TGCGCCAGCGGTCTAGCGGGCCAAGAGACCCAGTACTTC
.	.	TRBV10-3	TRBJ1-5	CAISEGGQPQHF	TGTGCCATCAGTGAGGGCGGTCAGCCCCAGCATTTT
TRBD1	few	TRBV6-1	TRBJ1-6	CASRLTGVDSPLHF	TGTGCCAGCCGCCTGACAGGGGTAGATTCACCCCTCCACTTT
.	.	TRBV7-8	TRBJ2-2	CASSFRQGIGELFF	TGTGCCAGCAGCTTTCGCCAGGGAATAGGGGAGCTGTTTTTT
TRBD1	few	TRBV5-1	TRBJ1-6	CASNAGTGVINSPLHF	TGCGCCAGCAATGCAGGGACAGGGGTCATAAATTCACCCCTCCACTTT
.	few	TRBV10-3	TRBJ1-5	CAISETGNTGNQPQHF	TGTGCCATCAGTGAAACAGGGAATACTGGCAATCAGCCCCAGCATTTT
TRBD1	few	TRBV5-1	TRBJ1-2	CASRGQEAYGYTF	TGCGCCAGCCGCGGACAGGAGGCCTATGGCTACACCTTC
TRBD1	.	TRBV6-6	TRBJ2-2	CASRGTGTGELFF	TGTGCCAGCAGAGGGACAGGGACCGGGGAGCTGTTTTTT